This T cell receptor (beta chain) is drawn from a study of cytomegalovirus exposure and HLA in healthy donors. Regarding the study as a whole: Earlier analysis found most TCR beta V segments productive about 90% or about 30% of the time. TCR beta sequences numbering about 17,000 were associated with HLA alleles at 0.05 false discovery rate in a later analysis.

The V gene's germline CDR1 is SGHRS and CDR2 YFSETQ. This CDR3 is built from 15 residues. The trim removed 5 bases at V and 2 bases at J, leaving 8 bases unmatched. The PCR ran on 60 Vbeta and 13 Jbeta primers. Method: immunoSEQ multiplex PCR; TCRdb's copy keeps in-frame clones and lacks some. The table has under 200,000 clones, roughly 87% seen once. As concerns this clone: Its antigen is currently unknown.

Likely unrecorded immune exposures existed in these nominally healthy donors. The chain is built from TRBV5-1 and TRBJ2-5; the match to TRBD2 covers 8 bases. Sample: PBMCs. The TCR sequence derives from a woman in her fifties or sixties in good health and CMV-seronegative. The CDR3 loop is CASRSIAGIQETQYF. The CDR3 bases are TGCGCCAGCAGATCGATAGCGGGGATACAAGAGACCCAGTACTTC.